This passage covers 10 T cell receptor beta chains from one sample sequenced in a study of T cells in Graves' hyperthyroidism and ophthalmopathy. Using RNA transcripts as the source, TCR beta CDR3 regions were amplified. Carried out on the TCR CDR3, a first-round RT-PCR used the HTBI primer set. A single record per CDR3 protein comes from TCRdb applying MiXCR to the multiplex PCR reads. Altogether around 280,000 distinct CDR3 sequences are present, 12% to 15% being singletons, with the ten largest covering less than 8%. Sequencing was performed on blood. These receptors all stem from a woman aged 40 to 49 with Graves' hyperthyroidism.

This clonotype was seen repeatedly, ten times or more. The rearrangement uses TRBV28 and TRBJ2-2; the D gene could be TRBD1 or TRBD2 (5 bases each). The CDR3 covers 16 residues. Trimming pared 5 bases from V and 1 base from J, leaving 14 bases between. CDR1 and CDR2 from the germline V gene are MDHEN and SYDVKM. The CDR3 DNA follows: TGTGCCAGCAGTGCAACCGGGACGGTGAACACCGGGGAGCTGTTTTTT. This sequence encodes CASSATGTVNTGELFF.

The chain joins TRBV4-1 to TRBJ1-4; TRBD1 is a possible D gene (5 bases). Germline assignment: CDR1 MGHRA and CDR2 YSYEKL. V was pared by 5 bases and J by 0 bases, with 10 bases between. This CDR3 comprises 15 residues. The CDR3 reads CASSSQGATNEKLFF. The CDR3 nucleotides read TGCGCCAGCAGCTCCCAGGGTGCAACTAATGAAAAACTGTTTTTT.

To note about this clonotype: A much more abundant neighbour one base away suggests this may be a read error. The chain combines TRBV12-3 or TRBV12-4 with TRBJ1-2; weak D call: TRBD1 (6 bases). V lost 2 bases and J 4 bases, leaving 11 bases between the germline ends. The CDR3 loop spans 14 amino acids. CDR3 loop: CASSLKDRTYGYTF. For the CDR3, the DNA is TGTGCCAGCAGTTTAAAGGACAGAACCTATGGCTACACCTTC.

Many counts were recorded for this clonotype. This sequence joins TRBV3-1 and TRBJ2-1; D not resolved. The length of the CDR3 is 13 residues. Trimming left V 1 base short and J 9 bases short, with 10 bases between. Germline V gene sequence: CDR1 LGHDT, CDR2 YNNKEL (reference sequence). CDR3 loop: CASSQVPGIEQFF. The CDR3 nucleotides read TGTGCCAGCAGCCAAGTCCCCGGCATTGAGCAGTTCTTC.

The chain is built from TRBV25-1 and TRBJ1-6; D not certain. Trimming shortened V by 6 bases and J by 7 bases, and 16 bases separated the two germline ends. Germline V gene data show CDR1 as MGHDK and CDR2 as SYGVNS. The CDR3 loop spans 15 amino acids. The CDR3 protein is CASRDINEGNSPLHF. In DNA, the CDR3 is TGTGCCAGCAGGGATATAAACGAAGGAAATTCACCCCTCCACTTT.

There are many counts of this clonotype. The V gene is TRBV15, the J gene TRBJ2-1; 12 nucleotides agree with TRBD2. The CDR3 extends over 17 amino acids. Trimming at V came to 5 bases and at J to 7 bases, leaving 12 bases not matched to a gene. Germline loops: CDR1 LNHNV, CDR2 YYDKDF (reference sequence). In DNA, the CDR3 is TGTGCCACCAGCCGAACCCAGACTAGCGGGAGAATTAATGAGCAGTTCTTC. Protein product: CATSRTQTSGRINEQFF.

This clonotype showed up many times. The chain carries TRBV19 and TRBJ2-1, with TRBD2 as a possible D gene (5 bases). CDR1 LNHDA and CDR2 SQIVND come from the germline V gene (reference sequence). CDR3 length: 16 residues. V lost 5 bases and J lost 5, with 19 bases in between. The CDR3, as DNA: TGTGCCAGTAGTCCTACCCAATGGGAGCGGAACAATGAGCAGTTCTTC. Its translation: CASSPTQWERNNEQFF. Together with reference TRBV19 and TRBJ2-1, the CDR3 gives the full variable domain: DGGITQSPKYLFRKEGQNVTLSCEQNLNHDAMYWYRQDPGQGLRLIYYSQIVNDFQKGDIAEGYSVSREKKESFPLTVTSAQKNPTAFYLCASSPTQWERNNEQFFGPGTRLTVL.

This clonotype occurred many times. The V gene is TRBV7-6, the J gene TRBJ2-7; D is perhaps TRBD1 (6 bases). This CDR3 comprises 15 residues. Trimming removed 1 base at V and 0 bases at J, with 10 bases between. CDR1 SGHVS and CDR2 FNYEAQ come from the germline V gene. CDR3 sequence reads: CASSLEAGASYEQYF. DNA for the CDR3: TGTGCCAGCAGCTTAGAGGCAGGGGCCTCCTACGAGCAGTACTTC.

In its sample, this clonotype was seen once. Since a much larger clone is just one base distant, this may be a read error. The V and J genes are TRBV4-1 and TRBJ1-5; D is unclear. CDR1 MGHRA and CDR2 YSYEKL come from the germline V gene. V lost 0 bases to trimming and J lost 9 bases, with 18 bases between them. CDR3 length: 16 amino acids. The CDR3 spells CASSQDPTSARRPQHF. DNA for the CDR3: TGCGCCAGCAGCCAAGATCCGACGTCCGCCCGACGGCCCCAGCATTTT.

Many counts were recorded for this clonotype. CDR3 coding DNA: TGTGCCAGCAGCTTAGAATTGTTATTGAGTCGGACTCCGACCTACAATGAGCAGTTCTTC. Translating gives CASSLELLLSRTPTYNEQFF. This sequence joins TRBV7-2 and TRBJ2-1, with D tentatively TRBD2 (5 bases). CDR1 is SGHTA and CDR2 is FQGNSA in the germline V gene. The CDR3 length is 20 residues. V dropped 1 base and J dropped 2 bases, with 24 bases sitting between them.